This TCR beta chain was recovered during a study of blood T cell repertoires in COVID-19. The wider study: Samples came from the United States, Italy and Spain, spanning acute and convalescent COVID-19. Sources were T cells, B-cell-depleted T cells, or PBMCs; the material itself was cDNA or gDNA.

Per germline, CDR1 SNHLY and CDR2 FYNNEI. The J segment lost 3 bases and the V segment lost 4 bases, leaving 0 bases of the junction unmatched. The CDR3 sequence is 14 residues long. How the authors handled the data: Estimation of nucleated cell counts was performed using reference gene primer amplification. Only in-frame clones appear in the TCRdb table, and some are missing; sequencing was by immunoSEQ multiplex PCR. That table is the source of V, J and clone size, and D and trimming were worked out from the DNA. The table shows about 68,000 clones, with 70% to 80% occurring only once. The clonotype comes from a human donor in a cohort sampled during active COVID-19. Sequencing input: peripheral blood. This rearrangement joins TRBV2 to TRBJ2-3; 11 bases match TRBD2. CDR3 in amino acids: CASSASGGTDTQYF. The CDR3 coding sequence is TGTGCCAGCAGTGCTAGCGGGGGGACAGATACGCAGTATTTT. Together with reference TRBV2 and TRBJ2-3, the CDR3 gives the full variable domain: EPEVTQTPSHQVTQMGQEVILRCVPISNHLYFYWYRQILGQKVEFLVSFYNNEISEKSEIFDDQFSVERPDGSNFTLKIRSTKLEDSAMYFCASSASGGTDTQYFGPGTRLTVL.